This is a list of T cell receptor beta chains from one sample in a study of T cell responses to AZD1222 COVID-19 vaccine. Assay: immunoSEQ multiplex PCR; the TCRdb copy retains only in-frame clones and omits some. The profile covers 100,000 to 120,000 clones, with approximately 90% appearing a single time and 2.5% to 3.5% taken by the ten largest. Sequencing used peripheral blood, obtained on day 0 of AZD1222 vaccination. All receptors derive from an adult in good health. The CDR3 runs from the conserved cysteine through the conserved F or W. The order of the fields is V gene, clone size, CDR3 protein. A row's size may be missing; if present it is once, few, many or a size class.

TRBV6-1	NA	CASSDRSGVNNSPLHF
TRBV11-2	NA	CASSLDGTYNEQFF
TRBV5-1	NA	CASSLEGRSTDTQYF
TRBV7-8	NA	CASSSHRGTGVVGYTF
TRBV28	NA	CASSFVRRNTEAFF
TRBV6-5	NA	CASSYRRGGEQFF
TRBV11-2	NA	CASSLDGVRGRGANTGELFF
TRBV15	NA	CATERPGQGSVLTF
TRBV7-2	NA	CASSTHPGTNEKLFF
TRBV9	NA	CASSAGLTRGNEQFF
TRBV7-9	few	CASSPREGGYTF
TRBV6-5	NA	CASNPPGRRNEQFF
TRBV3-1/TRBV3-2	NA	CASSLWTGGPYEQYF
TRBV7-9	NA	CASERDSTQYF
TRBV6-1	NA	CASSEWGLQRGNEQFF
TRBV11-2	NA	CASSLESRGPSYEQYF
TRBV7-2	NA	CASTLFQGNTEAFF
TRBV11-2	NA	CASSSGARVANTEAFF
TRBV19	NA	CASSSNFWETQYF
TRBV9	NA	CASSGEWGEETQYF